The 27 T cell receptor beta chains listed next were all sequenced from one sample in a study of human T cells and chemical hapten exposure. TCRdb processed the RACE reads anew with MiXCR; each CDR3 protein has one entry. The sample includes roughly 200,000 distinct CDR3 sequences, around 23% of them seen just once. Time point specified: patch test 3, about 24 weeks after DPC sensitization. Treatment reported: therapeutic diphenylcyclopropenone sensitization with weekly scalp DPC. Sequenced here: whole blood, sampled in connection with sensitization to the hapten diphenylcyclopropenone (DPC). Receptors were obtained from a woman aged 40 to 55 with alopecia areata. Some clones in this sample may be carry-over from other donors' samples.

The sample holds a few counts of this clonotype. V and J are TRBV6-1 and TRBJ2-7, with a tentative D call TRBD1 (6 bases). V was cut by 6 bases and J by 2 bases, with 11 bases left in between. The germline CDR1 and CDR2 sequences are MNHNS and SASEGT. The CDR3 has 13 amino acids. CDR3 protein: CASRKGGTYEQYF. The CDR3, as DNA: TGTGCCAGCAGAAAAGGGGGAACCTACGAGCAGTACTTC.

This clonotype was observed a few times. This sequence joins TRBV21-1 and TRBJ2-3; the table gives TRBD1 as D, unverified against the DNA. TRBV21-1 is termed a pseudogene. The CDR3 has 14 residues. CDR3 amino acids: CASPATGGKDTQYF. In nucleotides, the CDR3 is TGTGCCAGCCCCGCTACAGGGGGCAAGGATACGCAGTATTTT.

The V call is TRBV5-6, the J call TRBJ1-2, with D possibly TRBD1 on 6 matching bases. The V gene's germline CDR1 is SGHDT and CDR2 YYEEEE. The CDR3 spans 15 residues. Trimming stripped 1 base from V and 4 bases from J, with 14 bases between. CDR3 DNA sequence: TGTGCCAGCAGCTTGATAGGGGGGTCCGCCTATGGCTACACCTTC. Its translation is CASSLIGGSAYGYTF.

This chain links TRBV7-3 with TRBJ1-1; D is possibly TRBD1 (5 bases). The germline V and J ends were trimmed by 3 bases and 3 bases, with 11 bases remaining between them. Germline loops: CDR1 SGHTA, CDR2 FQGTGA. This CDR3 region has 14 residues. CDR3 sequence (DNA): TGTGCCAGCAGCTTGACCGGGACTGACACTGAAGCTTTCTTT. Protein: CASSLTGTDTEAFF.

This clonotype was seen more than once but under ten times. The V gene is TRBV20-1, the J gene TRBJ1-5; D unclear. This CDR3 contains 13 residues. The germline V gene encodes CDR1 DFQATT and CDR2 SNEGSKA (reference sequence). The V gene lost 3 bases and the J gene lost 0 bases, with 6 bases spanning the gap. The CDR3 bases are TGCAGTGCTAGGCCAGATAGCAATCAGCCCCAGCATTTT. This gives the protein CSARPDSNQPQHF.

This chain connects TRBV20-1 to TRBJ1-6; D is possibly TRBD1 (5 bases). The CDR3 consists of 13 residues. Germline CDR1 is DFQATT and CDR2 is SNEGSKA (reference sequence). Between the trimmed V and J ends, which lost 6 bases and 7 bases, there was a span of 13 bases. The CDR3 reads CSAIGQGNSPLHF. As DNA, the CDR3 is TGCAGTGCAATTGGACAAGGGAATTCACCCCTCCACTTT.

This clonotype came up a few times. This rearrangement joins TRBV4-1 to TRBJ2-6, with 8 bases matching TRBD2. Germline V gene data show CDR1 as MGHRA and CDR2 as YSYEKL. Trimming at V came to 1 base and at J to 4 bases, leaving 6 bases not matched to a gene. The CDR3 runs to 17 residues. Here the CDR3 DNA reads TGCGCCAGCAGCCAAGGGCCGGGGGGGGCCGGGGCCAACGTCCTGACTTTC. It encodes CASSQGPGGAGANVLTF.

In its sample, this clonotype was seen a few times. The CDR3 sequence: CASRAAYRVLTEGYGYTF. The CDR3 coding sequence is TGTGCCAGCAGAGCGGCTTACAGGGTCCTCACAGAAGGGTATGGCTACACCTTC. The chain joins TRBV28 to TRBJ1-2; tentative D call: TRBD1 (6 bases). Germline V gene data show CDR1 as MDHEN and CDR2 as SYDVKM. This CDR3 is 18 amino acids long. V lost 6 bases and J lost 5, with 28 bases in between.

The CDR3 protein is CASSSLAGEGRTQYF. In DNA form, the CDR3 reads TGTGCCAGCAGTTCGCTAGCGGGAGAAGGGCGGACCCAGTACTTC. The chain combines TRBV28 with TRBJ2-5, with 10 nucleotides matching TRBD2. The trim removed 4 bases at V and 7 bases at J, leaving 9 bases unmatched. Germline V lookup: CDR1 MDHEN, CDR2 SYDVKM. This CDR3 contains 15 residues.

CDR3 sequence (DNA): TGCAGTGCTAGTTCCCCTACAGGGGGCTTGGGCGGCTACACCTTC. This sequence encodes CSASSPTGGLGGYTF. The rearrangement links TRBV20-1 to TRBJ1-2; 9 nucleotides line up with TRBD1. The V and J ends lost 3 bases and 8 bases, in that order; junction bases with no gene match: 13. This CDR3 comprises 15 residues. Per germline, CDR1 DFQATT and CDR2 SNEGSKA (reference sequence).

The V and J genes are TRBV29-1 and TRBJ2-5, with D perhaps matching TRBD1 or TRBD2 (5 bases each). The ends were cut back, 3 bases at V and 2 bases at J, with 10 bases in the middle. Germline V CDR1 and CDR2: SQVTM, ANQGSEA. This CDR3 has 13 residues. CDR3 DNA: TGCAGCGTTGAGGGGCGACTACAAGAGACCCAGTACTTC. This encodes CSVEGRLQETQYF.

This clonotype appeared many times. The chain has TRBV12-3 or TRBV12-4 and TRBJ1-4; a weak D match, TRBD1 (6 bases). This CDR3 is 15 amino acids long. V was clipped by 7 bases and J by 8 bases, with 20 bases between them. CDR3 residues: CASTPDGQRGEKLFF. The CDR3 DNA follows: TGTGCCAGCACCCCTGATGGCCAAAGGGGGGAAAAACTGTTTTTT.

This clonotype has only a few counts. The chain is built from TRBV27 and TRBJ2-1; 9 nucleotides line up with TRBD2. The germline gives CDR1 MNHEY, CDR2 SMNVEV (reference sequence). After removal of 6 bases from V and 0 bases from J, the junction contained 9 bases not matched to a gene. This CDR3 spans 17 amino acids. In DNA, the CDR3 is TGTGCCAGCAGGATGGGACTAGCCGCCCGCTCCTACAATGAGCAGTTCTTC. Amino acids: CASRMGLAARSYNEQFF.

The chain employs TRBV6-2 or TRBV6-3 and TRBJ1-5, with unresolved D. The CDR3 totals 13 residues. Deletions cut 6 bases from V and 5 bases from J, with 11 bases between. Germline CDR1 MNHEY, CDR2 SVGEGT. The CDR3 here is CASRHLKHQPQHF. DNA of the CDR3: TGTGCCAGCAGACATTTAAAACATCAGCCCCAGCATTTT.

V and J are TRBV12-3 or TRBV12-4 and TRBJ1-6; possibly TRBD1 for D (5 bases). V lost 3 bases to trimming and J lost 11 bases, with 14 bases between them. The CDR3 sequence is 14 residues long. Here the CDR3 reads CASSFPPPGPPLHF. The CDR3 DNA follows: TGTGCCAGCAGTTTCCCCCCACCGGGGCCACCCCTCCACTTT.

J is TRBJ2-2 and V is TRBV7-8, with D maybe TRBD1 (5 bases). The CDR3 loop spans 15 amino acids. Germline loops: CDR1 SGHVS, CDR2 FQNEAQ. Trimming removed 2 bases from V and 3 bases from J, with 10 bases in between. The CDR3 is CASSLPGQDTGELFF. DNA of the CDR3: TGTGCCAGCAGCTTACCCGGACAAGACACCGGGGAGCTGTTTTTT.

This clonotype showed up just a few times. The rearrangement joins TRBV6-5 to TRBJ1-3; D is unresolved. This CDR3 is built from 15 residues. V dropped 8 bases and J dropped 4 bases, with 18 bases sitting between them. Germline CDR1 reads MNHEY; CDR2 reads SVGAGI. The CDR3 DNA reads TGTGCCAGCCGAACGATACGGGCATCGGGAAACACCATATATTTT. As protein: CASRTIRASGNTIYF.

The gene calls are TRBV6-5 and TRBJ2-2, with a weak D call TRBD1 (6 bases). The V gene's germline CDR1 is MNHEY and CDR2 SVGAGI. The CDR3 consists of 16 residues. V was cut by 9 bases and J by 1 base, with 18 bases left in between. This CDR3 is CASRGWATGNTGELFF. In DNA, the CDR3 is TGTGCCAGTAGGGGGTGGGCAACAGGGAACACCGGGGAGCTGTTTTTT.

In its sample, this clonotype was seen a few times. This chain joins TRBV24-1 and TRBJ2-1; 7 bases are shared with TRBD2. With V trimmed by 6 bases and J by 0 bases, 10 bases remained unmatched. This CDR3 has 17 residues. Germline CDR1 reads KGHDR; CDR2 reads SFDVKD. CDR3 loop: CATSPGGRSSSYNEQFF. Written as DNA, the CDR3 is TGTGCCACCAGTCCGGGGGGAAGGAGTAGCTCCTACAATGAGCAGTTCTTC.

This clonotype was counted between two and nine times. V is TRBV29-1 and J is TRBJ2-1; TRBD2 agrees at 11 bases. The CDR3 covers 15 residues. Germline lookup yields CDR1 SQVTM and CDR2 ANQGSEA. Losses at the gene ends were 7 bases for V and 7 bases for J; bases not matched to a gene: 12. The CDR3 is CSASGIAGGPNEQFF. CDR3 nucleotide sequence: TGCAGCGCGTCAGGCATAGCGGGAGGGCCAAATGAGCAGTTCTTC.

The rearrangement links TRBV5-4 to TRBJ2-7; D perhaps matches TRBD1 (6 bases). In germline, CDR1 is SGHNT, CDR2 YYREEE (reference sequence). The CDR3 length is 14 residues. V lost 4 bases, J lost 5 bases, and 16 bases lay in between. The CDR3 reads CASSPDSQRNEQYF. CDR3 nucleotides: TGTGCCAGCAGCCCGGACAGTCAAAGGAACGAGCAGTACTTC.

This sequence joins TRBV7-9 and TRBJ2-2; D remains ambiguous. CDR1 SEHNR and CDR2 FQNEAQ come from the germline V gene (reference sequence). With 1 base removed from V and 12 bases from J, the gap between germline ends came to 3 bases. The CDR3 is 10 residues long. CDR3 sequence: CASSLGKLFF. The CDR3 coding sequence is TGTGCCAGCAGCTTAGGGAAGCTGTTTTTT.

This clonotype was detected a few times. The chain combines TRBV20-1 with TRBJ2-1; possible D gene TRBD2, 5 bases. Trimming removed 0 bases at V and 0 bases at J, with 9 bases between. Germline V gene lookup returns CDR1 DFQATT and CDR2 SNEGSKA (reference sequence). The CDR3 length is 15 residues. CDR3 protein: CSARDGGSSYNEQFF. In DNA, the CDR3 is TGCAGTGCTAGAGATGGTGGGAGCTCCTACAATGAGCAGTTCTTC.

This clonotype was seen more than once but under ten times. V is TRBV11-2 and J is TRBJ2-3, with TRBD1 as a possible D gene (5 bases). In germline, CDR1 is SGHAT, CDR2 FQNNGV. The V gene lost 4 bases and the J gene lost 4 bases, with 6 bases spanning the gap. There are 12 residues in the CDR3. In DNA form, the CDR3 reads TGTGCCAGCAGCTCCAGGGCAGATACGCAGTATTTT. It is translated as CASSSRADTQYF. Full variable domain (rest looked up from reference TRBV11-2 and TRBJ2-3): EAGVAQSPRYKIIEKRQSVAFWCNPISGHATLYWYQQILGQGPKLLIQFQNNGVVDDSQLPKDRFSAERLKGVDSTLKIQPAKLEDSAVYLCASSSRADTQYFGPGTRLTVL.

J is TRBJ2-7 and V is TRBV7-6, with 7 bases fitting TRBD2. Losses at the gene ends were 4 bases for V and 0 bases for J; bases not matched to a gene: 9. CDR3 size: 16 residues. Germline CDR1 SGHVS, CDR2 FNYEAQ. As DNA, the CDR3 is TGTGCCAGCAGCTCCCCCCTCGGGAGGAGCTCCTACGAGCAGTACTTC. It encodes CASSSPLGRSSYEQYF.

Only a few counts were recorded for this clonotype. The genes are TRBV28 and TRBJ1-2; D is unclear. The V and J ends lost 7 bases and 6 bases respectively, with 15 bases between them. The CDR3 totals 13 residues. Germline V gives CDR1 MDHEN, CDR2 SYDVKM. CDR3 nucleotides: TGTGCCAGCACCACGGCCGGGGAGCATGGCTACACCTTC. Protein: CASTTAGEHGYTF.

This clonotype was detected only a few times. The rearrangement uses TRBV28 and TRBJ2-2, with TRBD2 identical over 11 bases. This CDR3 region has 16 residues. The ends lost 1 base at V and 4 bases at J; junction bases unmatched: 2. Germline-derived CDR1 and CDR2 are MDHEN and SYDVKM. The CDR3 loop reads CASSLSSGRITGELFF. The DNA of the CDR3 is TGTGCCAGCAGTTTATCTAGCGGGAGGATCACCGGGGAGCTGTTTTTT.